This TCR beta chain was sequenced during a study of shared clonotypes between healthy human individuals. For the study at large: Researchers assigned three CD4 naive, three CD4 memory, two CD8 naive and one CD8 memory plate to each donor.

To note about this clone: Its target is not known.

General study results and limits: Non-shared clonotypes had lower generation probabilities than those shared by all four donors. Sharing of clonotypes among donors was expected to vary with sequencing depth. Despite large depth, rarefaction showed incomplete sorted-subset sequencing.

Here immunoSEQ multiplex PCR was the method, and the copy in TCRdb shows in-frame clones only, minus some. Altogether over 2,000,000 clones are present, 85% to 95% being singletons, with the ten largest covering about 1.7%. CD45RO-negative, CCR7-selected cells formed the naive CD8 fraction, which excluded terminally differentiated effector memory CD45RA+ cells. The sequence was obtained from a man younger than 30 in good health. Some clones in this sample may be carry-over from other donors' samples. Sequenced input: naive CD8+ T cells from PBMCs.

The CDR3 bases are TGTGCCAGCGCTCCGGGTCCCACAGATACGCAGTATTTT. It is translated as CASAPGPTDTQYF. This chain uses TRBV9 with TRBJ2-3; unclear D gene. This CDR3 is 13 amino acids long. The germline gives CDR1 SGDLS, CDR2 YYNGEE. Trimming cost V 7 bases and J 2 bases, with 11 bases left between them. Looking up the rest from reference TRBV9 and TRBJ2-3 gives the full variable domain: DSGVTQTPKHLITATGQRVTLRCSPRSGDLSVYWYQQSLDQGLQFLIQYYNGEERAKGNILERFSAQQFPDLHSELNLSSLELGDSALYFCASAPGPTDTQYFGPGTRLTVL.